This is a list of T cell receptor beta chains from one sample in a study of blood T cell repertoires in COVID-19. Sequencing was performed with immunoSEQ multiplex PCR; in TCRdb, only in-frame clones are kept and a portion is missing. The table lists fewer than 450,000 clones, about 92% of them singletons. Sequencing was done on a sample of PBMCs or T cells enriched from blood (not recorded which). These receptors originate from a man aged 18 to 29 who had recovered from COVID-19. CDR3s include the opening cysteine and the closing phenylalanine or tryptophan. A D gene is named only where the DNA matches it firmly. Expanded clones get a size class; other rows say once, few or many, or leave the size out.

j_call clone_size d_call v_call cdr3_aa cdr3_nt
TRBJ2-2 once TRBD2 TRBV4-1 CASSQDGSGGPTGELFF TGCGCCAGCAGCCAAGATGGGAGCGGGGGCCCCACCGGGGAGCTGTTTTTT
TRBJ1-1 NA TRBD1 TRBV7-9 CASSFGTGFTEAFF TGTGCCAGCAGCTTTGGGACAGGATTCACTGAAGCTTTCTTT
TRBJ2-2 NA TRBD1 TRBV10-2 CATTPNPGQRTGELFF TGCGCCACCACCCCGAATCCGGGACAGAGGACCGGGGAGCTGTTTTTT
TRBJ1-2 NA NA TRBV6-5 CASSSDRTGYTF TGTGCCAGCAGCTCCGACAGAACTGGCTACACCTTC
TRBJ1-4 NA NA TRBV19 CATRQVNTYEKLFF TGTGCCACCAGACAGGTGAATACGTATGAAAAACTGTTTTTT
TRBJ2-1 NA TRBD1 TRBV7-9 CASSYGQGEGEQFF TGTGCCAGCAGCTACGGACAGGGAGAGGGTGAGCAGTTCTTC
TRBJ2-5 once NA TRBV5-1 CASSPGSSQETQYF TGCGCCAGCAGCCCCGGGAGTTCCCAAGAGACCCAGTACTTC
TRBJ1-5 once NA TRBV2 CASSKQGGNQPQHF TGTGCCAGCAGCAAACAGGGTGGTAATCAGCCCCAGCATTTT
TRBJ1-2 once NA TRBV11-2 CASSEGQFYYGYTF TGTGCCAGCAGCGAAGGACAGTTCTACTATGGCTACACCTTC
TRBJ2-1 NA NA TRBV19 CASTPGLGNYNEQFF TGTGCCAGTACCCCTGGACTGGGAAACTACAATGAGCAGTTCTTC
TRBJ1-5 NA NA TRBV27 CASSWSPGQPQHF TGTGCCAGCAGTTGGTCCCCAGGTCAGCCCCAGCATTTT
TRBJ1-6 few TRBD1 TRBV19 CASRKGTGESPLHF TGTGCCAGTAGGAAAGGGACAGGGGAGTCACCCCTCCACTTT
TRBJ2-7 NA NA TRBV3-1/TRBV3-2 CASSQGLTGYEQYF TGTGCCAGCAGCCAAGGTCTGACGGGATACGAGCAGTACTTC
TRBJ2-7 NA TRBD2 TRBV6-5 CASSRLAGVNAQYF TGTGCCAGCAGTAGACTAGCGGGAGTCAATGCGCAGTACTTC
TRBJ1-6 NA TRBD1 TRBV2 CASSPGQGSSPLHF TGTGCCAGCAGTCCGGGACAGGGTTCCTCACCCCTCCACTTT
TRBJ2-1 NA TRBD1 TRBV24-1 CATSDPGQSYNEQFF TGTGCCACCAGTGACCCGGGACAGAGTTACAATGAGCAGTTCTTC
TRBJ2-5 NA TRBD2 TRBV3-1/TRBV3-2 CASSQSLAGGQETQYF TGTGCCAGCAGCCAATCACTAGCGGGGGGGCAAGAGACCCAGTACTTC
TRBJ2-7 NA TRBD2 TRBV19 CASSLAGSYEQYF TGTGCCAGTAGCCTAGCGGGGTCCTACGAGCAGTACTTC
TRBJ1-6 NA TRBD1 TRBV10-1 CASASDRGERQPYNSPLHF TGCGCCAGCGCGAGCGACAGGGGAGAACGGCAGCCCTATAATTCACCCCTCCACTTT
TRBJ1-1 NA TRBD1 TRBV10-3 CAIRDRVDTEAFF TGTGCCATCCGGGACAGGGTCGACACTGAAGCTTTCTTT
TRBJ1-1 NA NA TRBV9 CASSVTGKTEAFF TGTGCCAGCAGCGTAACGGGGAAGACTGAAGCTTTCTTT
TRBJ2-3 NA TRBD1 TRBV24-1 CATSGQGGTDTQYF TGTGCCACCAGCGGACAGGGGGGCACAGATACGCAGTATTTT
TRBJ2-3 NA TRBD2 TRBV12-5 CASAAGTSGYTDTQYF TGTGCTAGTGCAGCCGGGACTAGCGGGTATACAGATACGCAGTATTTT
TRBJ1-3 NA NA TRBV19 CASSIPYTFSGNTIYF TGTGCCAGTAGTATCCCCTATACTTTCTCTGGAAACACCATATATTTT
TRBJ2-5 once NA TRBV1 CTSSPWTGGETQYF TGCACCAGCAGCCCTTGGACAGGAGGAGAGACCCAGTACTTC
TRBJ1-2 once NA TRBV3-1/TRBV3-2 CASSQDNRVLSYGYTF TGTGCCAGCAGCCAGGACAACAGGGTGTTAAGCTATGGCTACACCTTC
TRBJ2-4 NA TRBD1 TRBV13 CASSSGGQGNIQYF TGTGCCAGCAGCTCCGGTGGACAGGGGAACATTCAGTACTTC
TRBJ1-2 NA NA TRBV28 CASSTPGGAFNYGYTF TGTGCCAGCAGTACCCCCGGGGGAGCTTTTAACTATGGCTACACCTTC
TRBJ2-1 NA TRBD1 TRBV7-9 CASSRTGANEQFF TGTGCCAGCAGCCGTACAGGGGCAAATGAGCAGTTCTTC
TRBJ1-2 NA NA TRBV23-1 CASPARPAAKRNYGYTF TGCGCCAGCCCTGCAAGACCCGCAGCGAAGCGGAACTATGGCTACACCTTC
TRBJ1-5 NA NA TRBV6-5 CATRRGRGSQPQHF TGTGCCACCAGGAGGGGGAGGGGTAGTCAGCCCCAGCATTTT
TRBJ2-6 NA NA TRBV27 CATGSRGGGQWANVLTF TGTGCCACAGGGAGTCGGGGCGGGGGCCAATGGGCCAACGTCCTGACTTTC
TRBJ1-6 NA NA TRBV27 CASSLSPYYSPLHF TGTGCCAGCAGTTTATCCCCCTATTATTCACCCCTCCACTTT
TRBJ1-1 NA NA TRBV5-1 CASSSGTPEAFF TGCGCCAGCAGCTCTGGGACACCTGAAGCTTTCTTT
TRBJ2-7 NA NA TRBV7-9 CASSPSEFYEQYF TGTGCCAGCAGCCCTAGCGAGTTCTACGAGCAGTACTTC
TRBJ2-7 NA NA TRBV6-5 CASIKRTGTYEQYF TGTGCCAGCATTAAAAGGACGGGAACCTACGAGCAGTACTTC
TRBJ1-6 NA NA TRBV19 CASSSGNSPLHF TGTGCCAGTAGCAGCGGTAATTCACCCCTCCACTTT
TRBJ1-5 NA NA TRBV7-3 CASSLSGDQPQHF TGTGCCAGCAGCTTAAGCGGTGATCAGCCCCAGCATTTT
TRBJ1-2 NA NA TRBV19 CASSISGNYGYTF TGTGCCAGTAGTATATCAGGGAACTATGGCTACACCTTC
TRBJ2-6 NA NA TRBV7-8 CASTESVVAYSGANVLTF TGTGCCAGCACCGAATCTGTGGTAGCTTACTCTGGGGCCAACGTCCTGACTTTC
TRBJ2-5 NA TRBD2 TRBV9 CASSVLGRNQETQYF TGTGCCAGCAGCGTACTCGGGAGGAACCAAGAGACCCAGTACTTC
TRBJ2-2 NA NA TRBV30 CAWRRADITGELFF TGTGCCTGGAGACGAGCGGATATAACCGGGGAGCTGTTTTTT
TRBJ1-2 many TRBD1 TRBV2 CASRDRGPWDGYTF TGTGCCAGCCGGGACAGGGGACCCTGGGATGGCTACACCTTC
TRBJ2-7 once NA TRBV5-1 CASSLGAQGNEQYF TGCGCCAGCAGCTTGGGAGCCCAGGGGAACGAGCAGTACTTC
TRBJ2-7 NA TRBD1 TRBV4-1 CASSQVTGGHSYEQYF TGCGCCAGCAGCCAAGTTACAGGGGGCCACTCCTACGAGCAGTACTTC
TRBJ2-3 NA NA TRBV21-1 CASRAPTSGVNTQYF TGTGCCAGCAGAGCTCCGACTAGCGGGGTTAATACGCAGTATTTT
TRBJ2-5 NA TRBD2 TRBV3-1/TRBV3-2 CASSQVGRLETQYF TGTGCCAGCAGCCAAGTCGGGAGGCTGGAGACCCAGTACTTC
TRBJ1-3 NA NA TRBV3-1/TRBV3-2 CASRRTGSGNTIYF TGTGCCAGCAGGCGTACAGGCTCTGGAAACACCATATATTTT
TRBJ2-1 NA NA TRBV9 CASSVHGGRSYNEQFF TGTGCCAGCAGCGTACACGGGGGGCGTTCCTACAATGAGCAGTTCTTC
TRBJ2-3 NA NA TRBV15 CATSSWTGSTQYF TGTGCCACCAGCAGCTGGACGGGGTCAACGCAATATTTT
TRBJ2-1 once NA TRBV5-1 CASSLVGRGNEQFF TGCGCCAGCAGCTTGGTCGGGCGGGGTAATGAGCAGTTCTTC
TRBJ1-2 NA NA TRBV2 CASTGGGPYGYTF TGTGCCAGCACCGGGGGAGGACCCTATGGCTACACCTTC
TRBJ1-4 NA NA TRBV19 CASSISALAREKLFF TGTGCCAGTAGTATTTCGGCCCTTGCCAGGGAAAAACTGTTTTTT